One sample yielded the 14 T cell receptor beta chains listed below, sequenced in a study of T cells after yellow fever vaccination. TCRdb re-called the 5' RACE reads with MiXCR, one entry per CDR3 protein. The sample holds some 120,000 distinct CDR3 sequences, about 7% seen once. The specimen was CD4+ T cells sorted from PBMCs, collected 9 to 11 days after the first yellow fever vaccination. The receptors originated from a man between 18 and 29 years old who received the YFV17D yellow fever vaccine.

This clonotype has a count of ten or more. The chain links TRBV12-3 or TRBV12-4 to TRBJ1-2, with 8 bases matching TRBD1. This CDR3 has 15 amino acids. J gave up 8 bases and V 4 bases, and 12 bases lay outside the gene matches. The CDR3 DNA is TGTGCCAGCAGTTCCGGACCGGACAGGGATGGAGGCTACACCTTC. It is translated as CASSSGPDRDGGYTF.

CDR3 amino acids: CASSLGGAGGNEQFF. CDR3 nucleotides: TGTGCCAGCAGCCTCGGGGGGGCCGGGGGGAATGAGCAGTTCTTC. The gene calls are TRBV7-2 and TRBJ2-1; 8 nucleotides agree with TRBD2. The CDR3 totals 15 residues. With V trimmed by 5 bases and J by 7 bases, 10 bases remained unmatched. Germline V gene data show CDR1 as SGHTA and CDR2 as FQGNSA.

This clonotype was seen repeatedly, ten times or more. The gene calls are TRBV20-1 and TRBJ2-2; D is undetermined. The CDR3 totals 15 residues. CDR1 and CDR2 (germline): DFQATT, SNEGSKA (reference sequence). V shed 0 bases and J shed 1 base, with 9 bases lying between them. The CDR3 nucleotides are TGCAGTGCTAGAGATCGGGTTAAGAACACCGGGGAGCTGTTTTTT. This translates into CSARDRVKNTGELFF.

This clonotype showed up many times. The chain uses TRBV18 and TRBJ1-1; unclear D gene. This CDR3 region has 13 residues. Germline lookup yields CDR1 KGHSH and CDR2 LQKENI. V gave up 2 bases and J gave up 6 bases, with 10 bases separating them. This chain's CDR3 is CASSPMIGAEAFF. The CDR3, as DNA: TGTGCCAGCTCACCAATGATTGGGGCTGAAGCTTTCTTT.

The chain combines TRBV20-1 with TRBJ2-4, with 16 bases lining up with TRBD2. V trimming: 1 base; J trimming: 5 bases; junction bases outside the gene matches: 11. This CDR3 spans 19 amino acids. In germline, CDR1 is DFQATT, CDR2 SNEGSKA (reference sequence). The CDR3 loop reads CSARGRGTSGGADQNIQYF. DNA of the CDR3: TGCAGTGCTAGAGGAAGAGGGACTAGCGGGGGGGCCGATCAAAACATTCAGTACTTC.

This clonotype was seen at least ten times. CDR3 nucleotide sequence: TGTGCCAGCAGCCCCAGGGACAGTATGAACACTGAAGCTTTCTTT. This gives the protein CASSPRDSMNTEAFF. This rearrangement joins TRBV12-3 or TRBV12-4 to TRBJ1-1; 7 bases map to TRBD1. CDR3 length equals 15 residues. Losses at the gene ends were 6 bases for V and 0 bases for J; bases not matched to a gene: 7.

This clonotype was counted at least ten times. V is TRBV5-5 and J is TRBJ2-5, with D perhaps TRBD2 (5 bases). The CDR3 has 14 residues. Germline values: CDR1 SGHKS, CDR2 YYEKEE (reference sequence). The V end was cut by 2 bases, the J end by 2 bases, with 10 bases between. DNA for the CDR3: TGTGCCAGCAGCTTAGCGGTTCTTCAAGAGACCCAGTACTTC. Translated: CASSLAVLQETQYF.

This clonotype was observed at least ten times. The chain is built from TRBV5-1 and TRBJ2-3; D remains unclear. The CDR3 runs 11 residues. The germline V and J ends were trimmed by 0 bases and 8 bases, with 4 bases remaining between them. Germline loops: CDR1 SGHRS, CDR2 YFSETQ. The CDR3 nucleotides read TGCGCCAGCAGCTTGGCGGCTACGCAGTATTTT. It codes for CASSLAATQYF.

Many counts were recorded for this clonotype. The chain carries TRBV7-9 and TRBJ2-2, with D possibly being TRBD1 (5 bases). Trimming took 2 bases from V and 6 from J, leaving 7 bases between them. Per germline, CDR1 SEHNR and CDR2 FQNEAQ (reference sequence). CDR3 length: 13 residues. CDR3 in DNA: TGTGCCAGCAGCTTACTAGGGGCCGGGGAGCTGTTTTTT. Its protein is CASSLLGAGELFF.

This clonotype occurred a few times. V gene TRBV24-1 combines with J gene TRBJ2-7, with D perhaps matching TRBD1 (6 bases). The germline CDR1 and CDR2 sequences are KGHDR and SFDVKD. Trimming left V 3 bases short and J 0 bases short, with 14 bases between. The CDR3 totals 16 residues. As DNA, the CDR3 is TGTGCCACCAGTGATGGGTTGGACAGTAACTCCTACGAGCAGTACTTC. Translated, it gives CATSDGLDSNSYEQYF.

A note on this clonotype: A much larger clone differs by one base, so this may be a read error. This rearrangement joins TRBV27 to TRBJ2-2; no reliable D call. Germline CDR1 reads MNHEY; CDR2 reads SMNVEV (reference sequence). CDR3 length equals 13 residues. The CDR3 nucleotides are TGTGTCAGCAGTTTAAATGGGCACGGGGAGCTGTTTTTT. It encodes CVSSLNGHGELFF.

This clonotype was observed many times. The CDR3 region is CSVKLAGVLKDTQYF. CDR3 nucleotide sequence: TGCAGCGTGAAACTAGCGGGGGTATTAAAAGATACGCAGTATTTT. The chain links TRBV29-1 to TRBJ2-3, with 11 nucleotides matching TRBD2. Unmatched junction bases numbered 10, after V lost 6 bases and J lost 5 bases. The CDR3 extends over 15 amino acids. Germline CDR1 reads SQVTM; CDR2 reads ANQGSEA.

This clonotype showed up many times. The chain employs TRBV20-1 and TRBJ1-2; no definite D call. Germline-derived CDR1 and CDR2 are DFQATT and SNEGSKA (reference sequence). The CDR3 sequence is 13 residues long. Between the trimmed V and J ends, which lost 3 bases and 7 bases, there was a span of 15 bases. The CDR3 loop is CSASSYSPTGYTF. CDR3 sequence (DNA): TGCAGTGCTAGCTCTTACTCACCCACTGGCTACACCTTC.

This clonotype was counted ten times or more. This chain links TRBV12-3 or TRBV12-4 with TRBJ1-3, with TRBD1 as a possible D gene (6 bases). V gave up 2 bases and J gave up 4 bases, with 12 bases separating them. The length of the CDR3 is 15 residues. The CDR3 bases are TGTGCCAGCAGTTTAAGGGGGGTGAGGGGAAACACCATATATTTT. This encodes CASSLRGVRGNTIYF.